The 5 T cell receptor beta chains below come from one sample, sequenced in a study of identical twins. TCRdb reanalysed the 5' RACE reads using MiXCR and keeps one entry per CDR3 protein. The sample gives around 220,000 distinct CDR3 sequences, 11% to 15% of which show up once; approximately 8.8% is in the top ten. The sequenced sample consisted of memory (CD45RO+) T cells sorted from blood. The receptors come from a young woman in good health.

This clonotype was counted only a few times. The chain joins TRBV6-5 to TRBJ1-5; D is unresolved. V lost 3 bases and J 5 bases, leaving 8 bases between the germline ends. The germline CDR1 and CDR2 sequences are MNHEY and SVGAGI. This CDR3 is 13 amino acids long. The CDR3 here is CASSYDGDQPQHF. The CDR3 bases are TGTGCCAGCAGTTATGACGGGGATCAGCCCCAGCATTTT.

The chain joins TRBV5-6 to TRBJ1-1; TRBD1 might be the D (5 bases). The V gene lost 0 bases and the J gene lost 3 bases, with 9 bases spanning the gap. The germline gives CDR1 SGHDT, CDR2 YYEEEE. This CDR3 contains 14 residues. CDR3 DNA: TGTGCCAGCAGCTTGGTAGCGGGGGACACTGAAGCTTTCTTT. As protein: CASSLVAGDTEAFF. The whole variable domain, filled in from reference TRBV5-6 and TRBJ1-1, reads DAGVTQSPTHLIKTRGQQVTLRCSPKSGHDTVSWYQQALGQGPQFIFQYYEEEERQRGNFPDRFSGHQFPNYSSELNVNALLLGDSALYLCASSLVAGDTEAFFGQGTRLTVV.

This clonotype was seen only a few times. The chain joins TRBV3-1 to TRBJ2-7; TRBD2 matches at 7 bases. CDR3 size: 14 residues. Germline loops: CDR1 LGHDT, CDR2 YNNKEL (reference sequence). V was pared by 7 bases and J by 0 bases, with 6 bases of the junction left unmatched. The chain's CDR3 is CASNTGGSSYEQYF. As DNA, the CDR3 is TGTGCCAGCAATACGGGAGGAAGCTCCTACGAGCAGTACTTC.

The V gene is TRBV7-2, the J gene TRBJ2-7, with 14 bases identical to TRBD2. V lost 3 bases and J lost 3; bases outside the gene matches: 4. The CDR3 is made up of 16 amino acids. Germline V lookup: CDR1 SGHTA, CDR2 FQGNSA. The CDR3 DNA sequence: TGTGCCAGCAGCTTCGGGACTAGCGGGAGTGGCTACGAGCAGTACTTC. Its protein is CASSFGTSGSGYEQYF.

The V gene is TRBV25-1, the J gene TRBJ1-1; the match to TRBD1 covers 7 bases. The CDR3 has 15 amino acids. The V segment lost 3 bases and the J segment 13 bases; nucleotides outside the gene matches: 17. The germline V gene has CDR1 MGHDK and CDR2 SYGVNS. Here the CDR3 reads CASSETTGAAMMVFF. The CDR3 coding sequence is TGTGCCAGCAGTGAGACTACAGGGGCGGCGATGATGGTTTTCTTT.